This passage covers 5 T cell receptor beta chains from one sample sequenced in a study of T-cell memory formation after mild COVID-19. TCRdb passed the 5' RACE reads through MiXCR, listing each CDR3 protein once. The sample includes 300,000 to 350,000 distinct CDR3 sequences, roughly an eighth of them seen just once. Material for sequencing was PBMCs or a T cell subset sorted from them (not recorded which). These receptors were collected from a man aged 18 to 29 who had mild COVID-19 (a few samples of this study predate the infection). Cell type and time point are not known.

This clonotype was counted only a few times. V gene TRBV5-1 combines with J gene TRBJ1-4; D unclear. Trimming pared 4 bases from V and 5 bases from J, leaving 15 bases between. Germline V lookup: CDR1 SGHRS, CDR2 YFSETQ. The CDR3 spans 15 residues. The CDR3 nucleotides are TGCGCCAGCAGCCCCAGGTCGGAAGGGAATGAAAAACTGTTTTTT. Residues: CASSPRSEGNEKLFF.

The chain has TRBV4-3 and TRBJ2-7, with 10 bases identical to TRBD1. This CDR3 comprises 23 residues. In germline, CDR1 is LGHNA, CDR2 YSLEER. Losses at the gene ends were 0 bases for V and 4 bases for J; bases not matched to a gene: 27. For the CDR3, the DNA is TGCGCCAGCAGCCAAGAGTTGGTGGGGGACAGGGGTTTCCTCTACTGTTCTCCATACGAGCAGTACGTC. This translates into CASSQELVGDRGFLYCSPYEQYV.

The chain uses TRBV28 and TRBJ2-5, with D possibly matching TRBD1 (6 bases). From germline, CDR1 is MDHEN and CDR2 SYDVKM. Trimming removed 5 bases from V and 5 bases from J, with 15 bases in between. This CDR3 spans 14 amino acids. Here the CDR3 DNA reads TGTGCCAGCAGTCTGCCGCTCAGGGGTGAGACCCAGTACTTC. It yields the protein CASSLPLRGETQYF.

The V gene is TRBV29-1, the J gene TRBJ2-2; possible D gene TRBD1, 5 bases. Trimming pared 3 bases from V and 2 bases from J, leaving 10 bases between. The CDR3 spans 14 residues. Germline V CDR1 and CDR2: SQVTM, ANQGSEA. CDR3 nucleotide sequence: TGCAGCGTTGAGGCCCAGGGTAACACCGGGGAGCTGTTTTTT. Translating it yields CSVEAQGNTGELFF.

A note on this clonotype: At one end the junction does not follow the germline gene, possibly because of a read error. This chain uses TRBV18 with TRBJ2-3; D is perhaps TRBD1 (7 bases). Germline CDR1 and CDR2: KGHSH and LQKENI. This CDR3 region has 13 residues. DNA for the CDR3: TGTGCCAGCTCCCCGGAGGGGACAGATACGAAGTATTTT. Its translation is CASSPEGTDTKYF.